This entry is about one T cell receptor (beta chain). Antigen: not known. This record belongs to a study of cytomegalovirus exposure and HLA in healthy donors. Study context: Drawn from HLA-typed donors, approximately 86 million unique TCRs were held in an early data release. The study's findings and limits: Likely technical artifact: a cluster of highly shared sequence variants.

With 5 bases clipped from V and 7 bases from J, the junction kept 9 bases outside the gene matches. Germline V gene sequence: CDR1 PRHDT, CDR2 FYEKMQ (reference sequence). This CDR3 contains 15 residues. Primers included in the PCR were 60 Vbeta and 13 Jbeta primers. Profiled with immunoSEQ multiplex PCR; TCRdb holds only in-frame clones, not every one. The sample yields some 140,000 clones, 79% seen once. The sample taken for sequencing was PBMCs. The gene calls are TRBV13 and TRBJ2-1; TRBD2 agrees at 9 bases. The TCR sequence derives from a male donor in good health and CMV-seronegative. The CDR3 region has the DNA TGTGCCAGCAGCCCTCGCGGGGGGGCAGGAAATGAGCAGTTCTTC. Protein sequence: CASSPRGGAGNEQFF.